One sample yielded the 7 T cell receptor beta chains listed below, sequenced in a study of identical twins. MiXCR was run by TCRdb on the 5' RACE reads, yielding one entry per CDR3 protein. The table lists fewer than 250,000 distinct CDR3 sequences, 7.5% of them singletons, with around 5% in the top ten. These data also featured in a second study, about yellow fever vaccine responses in identical twins.

Sequenced input: CD8+ T cells sorted from blood. These receptors were obtained from a woman under 30 in good health.

This clonotype was observed many times. J is TRBJ2-7 and V is TRBV5-6; tentatively, D is TRBD2 (6 bases). The length of the CDR3 is 14 residues. Germline lookup yields CDR1 SGHDT and CDR2 YYEEEE. The V gene lost 6 bases and the J gene lost 2 bases, with 15 bases spanning the gap. The CDR3 spells CASIRRGYPYEQYF. The CDR3 coding sequence is TGTGCCAGCATCAGGAGGGGATACCCCTACGAGCAGTACTTC.

J is TRBJ2-7 and V is TRBV6-5; D might be TRBD2 (6 bases). Germline lookup yields CDR1 MNHEY and CDR2 SVGAGI. The ends were cut back, 2 bases at V and 2 bases at J, with 13 bases in the middle. The CDR3 has 15 amino acids. CDR3 loop: CASSYGTEGTYEQYF. For the CDR3, the DNA is TGTGCCAGCAGTTACGGGACGGAGGGGACCTACGAGCAGTACTTC.

The CDR3 protein is CASSLGDRDYEQYF. The CDR3, as DNA: TGTGCCAGCAGTTTGGGGGACAGGGACTACGAGCAGTACTTC. The chain employs TRBV27 and TRBJ2-7; 9 bases line up with TRBD1. J was trimmed by 3 bases and V by 3 bases; bases with no gene match: 3. The CDR3 length is 14 residues. Germline CDR1 is MNHEY and CDR2 is SMNVEV (reference sequence).

The chain recombines TRBV11-2 with TRBJ2-2, with 14 bases lining up with TRBD2. The V and J ends lost 8 bases and 7 bases, in that order; junction bases with no gene match: 6. CDR3 length: 15 amino acids. CDR1 and CDR2 (germline): SGHAT, FQNNGV. Here the CDR3 DNA reads TGTGCCAGCCAAGGACTAGCGGGGGGCTTCGGGGAGCTGTTTTTT. As protein: CASQGLAGGFGELFF.

This chain joins TRBV28 and TRBJ2-7, with D perhaps TRBD2 (5 bases). V lost 3 bases to trimming and J lost 6 bases, with 12 bases between them. The germline V gene encodes CDR1 MDHEN and CDR2 SYDVKM. The length of the CDR3 is 13 residues. The CDR3 DNA reads as TGTGCCAGCAGTTTCTCGGCTAGCTCCGAGCAGTACTTC. Its protein product is CASSFSASSEQYF.

The chain is built from TRBV9 and TRBJ2-1; 12 bases match TRBD2. There are 16 residues in the CDR3. J gave up 7 bases and V 3 bases, and 8 bases lay outside the gene matches. CDR1 is SGDLS, CDR2 YYNGEE, per germline. CDR3 loop: CASSGLTSGSKNEQFF. Written as DNA, the CDR3 is TGTGCCAGCAGCGGCTTGACTAGCGGGAGCAAGAATGAGCAGTTCTTC.

V is TRBV28 and J is TRBJ1-5, with D unclear. Germline-derived CDR1 and CDR2 are MDHEN and SYDVKM. V was trimmed by 4 bases and J by 7 bases, leaving 5 bases between them. This CDR3 is 11 amino acids long. CDR3 loop: CASSSVQPQHF. Here the CDR3 DNA reads TGTGCCAGCAGTTCCGTGCAGCCCCAGCATTTT.